These T cell receptor beta chains were read from a single sample in a study of shared clonotypes between healthy human individuals. Some clones are missing from TCRdb's copy, which holds only in-frame ones; the method was immunoSEQ multiplex PCR. The sample records approximately 2,000,000 clones, 80% to 95% being singletons. Input material: naive CD4+ T cells from PBMCs. These receptor sequences come from a man in his late teens or twenties in good health. Some clones in this sample may be carry-over from other donors' samples. CDR3s include the opening cysteine and the closing phenylalanine or tryptophan. A D gene is named only where the DNA matches it firmly. Rows may omit the clone size; those that give it use once, few, many or a size class.

j_call: TRBJ1-1; clone_size: once; v_call: TRBV9; d_call: .; cdr3_aa: CASSVEAGNTEAFF; cdr3_nt: TGTGCCAGCAGCGTAGAGGCAGGGAACACTGAAGCTTTCTTT
j_call: TRBJ2-1; clone_size: once; v_call: TRBV6-6; d_call: TRBD2; cdr3_aa: CASRREGLVNEQFF; cdr3_nt: TGTGCCAGCAGAAGGGAGGGGTTGGTTAATGAGCAGTTCTTC
j_call: TRBJ1-2; clone_size: .; v_call: TRBV27; d_call: .; cdr3_aa: CASSPGTDTYGYTF; cdr3_nt: TGTGCCAGCAGTCCAGGAACGGACACCTATGGCTACACCTTC
j_call: TRBJ2-5; clone_size: .; v_call: TRBV11-2; d_call: .; cdr3_aa: CASSPTTGGWETQYF; cdr3_nt: TGTGCCAGCAGCCCTACGACGGGGGGCTGGGAGACCCAGTACTTC
j_call: TRBJ2-1; clone_size: .; v_call: TRBV7-3; d_call: TRBD2; cdr3_aa: CASSLKGGNEQFF; cdr3_nt: TGTGCCAGCAGCTTGAAGGGAGGGAATGAGCAGTTCTTC
j_call: TRBJ1-1; clone_size: once; v_call: TRBV5-4; d_call: .; cdr3_aa: CASSLAEGGNTEAFF; cdr3_nt: TGTGCCAGCAGCTTGGCGGAGGGGGGGAACACTGAAGCTTTCTTT
j_call: TRBJ2-5; clone_size: .; v_call: TRBV10-2; d_call: .; cdr3_aa: CASSDQGPWETQYF; cdr3_nt: TGCGCCAGCAGTGATCAGGGACCGTGGGAGACCCAGTACTTC
j_call: TRBJ2-2; clone_size: .; v_call: TRBV9; d_call: .; cdr3_aa: CASSPGGYTGELFF; cdr3_nt: TGTGCCAGCAGCCCAGGAGGGTACACCGGGGAGCTGTTTTTT
j_call: TRBJ2-7; clone_size: .; v_call: TRBV28; d_call: TRBD2; cdr3_aa: CASTRLSGGSFTYEQYF; cdr3_nt: TGTGCCAGCACCAGACTATCGGGGGGGAGTTTCACCTACGAGCAGTACTTC
j_call: TRBJ2-3; clone_size: .; v_call: TRBV19; d_call: TRBD2; cdr3_aa: CATRLAGGPSTDTQYF; cdr3_nt: TGTGCGACCCGGCTAGCGGGAGGGCCTAGCACAGATACGCAGTATTTT
j_call: TRBJ1-1; clone_size: once; v_call: TRBV19; d_call: TRBD1; cdr3_aa: CASARTGGYTEAFF; cdr3_nt: TGTGCCAGTGCTCGGACAGGGGGCTACACTGAAGCTTTCTTT
j_call: TRBJ2-7; clone_size: .; v_call: TRBV5-1; d_call: .; cdr3_aa: CASSPEISGATYEQYF; cdr3_nt: TGCGCCAGCAGCCCCGAAATCTCGGGGGCGACCTACGAGCAGTACTTC
j_call: TRBJ1-5; clone_size: .; v_call: TRBV5-5; d_call: .; cdr3_aa: CASSLRGNGLNQPQHF; cdr3_nt: TGTGCCAGCAGCTTGCGGGGGAACGGTCTCAATCAGCCCCAGCATTTT
j_call: TRBJ1-1; clone_size: .; v_call: TRBV29-1; d_call: TRBD1; cdr3_aa: CSARTGTGGTEAFF; cdr3_nt: TGCAGCGCCCGAACCGGGACAGGGGGCACTGAAGCTTTCTTT
j_call: TRBJ2-5; clone_size: .; v_call: TRBV20-1; d_call: .; cdr3_aa: CSARDVPRLYF; cdr3_nt: TGCAGTGCTAGAGATGTGCCTCGTCTGTACTTC
j_call: TRBJ1-5; clone_size: few; v_call: TRBV28; d_call: .; cdr3_aa: CASSFIRNQPQHF; cdr3_nt: TGTGCCAGCAGTTTCATCCGGAATCAGCCCCAGCATTTT
j_call: TRBJ1-3; clone_size: .; v_call: TRBV4-3; d_call: .; cdr3_aa: CASSPRLKDVLSGNTIYF; cdr3_nt: TGCGCCAGCAGCCCCCGGTTAAAGGACGTCCTCTCTGGAAACACCATATATTTT
j_call: TRBJ1-1; clone_size: once; v_call: TRBV29-1; d_call: .; cdr3_aa: CSTKGVRLYDSTEAFF; cdr3_nt: TGCAGCACAAAGGGGGTCAGGCTTTATGATAGCACTGAAGCTTTCTTT
j_call: TRBJ1-1; clone_size: .; v_call: TRBV5-1; d_call: .; cdr3_aa: CASSIATGTEAFF; cdr3_nt: TGCGCCAGCAGCATAGCGACCGGAACTGAAGCTTTCTTT
j_call: TRBJ2-1; clone_size: .; v_call: TRBV5-1; d_call: .; cdr3_aa: CASSQQTSTNEQFF; cdr3_nt: TGCGCCAGCAGCCAGCAAACTAGTACCAATGAGCAGTTCTTC
j_call: TRBJ1-5; clone_size: few; v_call: TRBV2; d_call: .; cdr3_aa: CASSEGPNQPQHF; cdr3_nt: TGTGCCAGCAGTGAAGGTCCGAATCAGCCCCAGCATTTT
j_call: TRBJ2-7; clone_size: .; v_call: TRBV4-3; d_call: .; cdr3_aa: CASSQDPHSSYEQYF; cdr3_nt: TGCGCCAGCAGCCAAGATCCTCACAGCTCCTACGAGCAGTACTTC
j_call: TRBJ2-3; clone_size: .; v_call: TRBV5-1; d_call: .; cdr3_aa: CASSPREGADTQYF; cdr3_nt: TGCGCCAGCAGCCCTCGGGAAGGGGCAGATACGCAGTATTTT
j_call: TRBJ2-7; clone_size: .; v_call: TRBV5-1; d_call: TRBD1; cdr3_aa: CASSQSTGGGEQYF; cdr3_nt: TGCGCCAGCAGTCAATCAACAGGGGGCGGCGAGCAGTACTTC
j_call: TRBJ1-2; clone_size: .; v_call: TRBV7-6; d_call: TRBD1; cdr3_aa: CASSLGDSTNYGYTF; cdr3_nt: TGTGCCAGCAGCTTAGGGGACAGTACTAACTATGGCTACACCTTC
j_call: TRBJ2-3; clone_size: .; v_call: TRBV6-1; d_call: TRBD2; cdr3_aa: CATRLAATDTQYF; cdr3_nt: TGTGCCACAAGACTAGCGGCAACAGATACGCAGTATTTT
j_call: TRBJ1-2; clone_size: .; v_call: TRBV18; d_call: .; cdr3_aa: CASSPPRGFAGYTF; cdr3_nt: TGTGCCAGCTCACCTCCCAGGGGCTTCGCTGGCTACACCTTC
j_call: TRBJ2-5; clone_size: .; v_call: TRBV18; d_call: .; cdr3_aa: CASSPHRVETQYF; cdr3_nt: TGTGCCAGCTCACCCCACCGGGTAGAGACCCAGTACTTC
j_call: TRBJ1-3; clone_size: .; v_call: TRBV25-1; d_call: .; cdr3_aa: CASSEYKGTPNGGNTIYF; cdr3_nt: TGTGCCAGCAGTGAATATAAGGGGACACCGAACGGCGGAAACACCATATATTTT
j_call: TRBJ2-2; clone_size: few; v_call: TRBV5-1; d_call: .; cdr3_aa: CASSLGSTGELFF; cdr3_nt: TGCGCCAGCAGCTTGGGGAGCACCGGGGAGCTGTTTTTT
j_call: TRBJ2-2; clone_size: .; v_call: TRBV30; d_call: .; cdr3_aa: CAWSVASTATGELFF; cdr3_nt: TGTGCCTGGAGTGTAGCCTCCACGGCCACCGGGGAGCTGTTTTTT
j_call: TRBJ2-7; clone_size: .; v_call: TRBV2; d_call: TRBD2; cdr3_aa: CASVVGLATHEQYF; cdr3_nt: TGTGCCAGCGTCGTGGGACTAGCGACCCACGAGCAGTACTTC
j_call: TRBJ2-2; clone_size: .; v_call: TRBV12-5; d_call: .; cdr3_aa: CASGLWNTGELFF; cdr3_nt: TGTGCTAGTGGTTTGTGGAACACCGGGGAGCTGTTTTTT
j_call: TRBJ1-2; clone_size: .; v_call: TRBV28; d_call: .; cdr3_aa: CASSLGGHGYTF; cdr3_nt: TGTGCCAGCAGTTTAGGGGGGCACGGCTACACCTTC
j_call: TRBJ1-2; clone_size: .; v_call: TRBV19; d_call: .; cdr3_aa: CASSKQGRAPPGYTF; cdr3_nt: TGTGCCAGTAGCAAGCAGGGCAGGGCGCCTCCTGGCTACACCTTC
j_call: TRBJ1-2; clone_size: .; v_call: TRBV27; d_call: .; cdr3_aa: CASSPSRRTDGYTF; cdr3_nt: TGTGCCAGCAGCCCTTCCCGCAGGACGGATGGCTACACCTTC
j_call: TRBJ1-2; clone_size: .; v_call: TRBV7-9; d_call: TRBD1; cdr3_aa: CASSLEVIGGHGYTF; cdr3_nt: TGTGCCAGCAGCTTAGAGGTAATAGGGGGCCATGGCTACACCTTC
j_call: TRBJ1-2; clone_size: once; v_call: TRBV6-6; d_call: .; cdr3_aa: CASSTTPGTSKGYTF; cdr3_nt: TGTGCCAGCAGTACCACCCCCGGGACAAGTAAGGGCTACACCTTC
j_call: TRBJ1-1; clone_size: .; v_call: TRBV7-2; d_call: .; cdr3_aa: CASSFPMSGRVRNTEAFF; cdr3_nt: TGTGCCAGCAGCTTCCCCATGTCAGGGAGGGTTCGGAACACTGAAGCTTTCTTT
j_call: TRBJ1-4; clone_size: .; v_call: TRBV18; d_call: TRBD1; cdr3_aa: CASSQGQPRATNEKLFF; cdr3_nt: TGTGCCAGCTCACAGGGACAGCCCCGTGCAACTAATGAAAAACTGTTTTTT
j_call: TRBJ2-7; clone_size: .; v_call: TRBV19; d_call: .; cdr3_aa: CASSRYGQFYEQYF; cdr3_nt: TGTGCCAGTAGTAGATACGGACAGTTTTACGAGCAGTACTTC
j_call: TRBJ2-7; clone_size: .; v_call: TRBV28; d_call: .; cdr3_aa: CASRPDPRFSEQYF; cdr3_nt: TGTGCCAGCAGGCCTGACCCCCGCTTCAGCGAGCAGTACTTC
j_call: TRBJ1-1; clone_size: .; v_call: TRBV25-1; d_call: TRBD1; cdr3_aa: CASSESRQGDTEAFF; cdr3_nt: TGTGCCAGCAGTGAATCTAGACAGGGTGACACTGAAGCTTTCTTT
j_call: TRBJ2-1; clone_size: .; v_call: TRBV14; d_call: TRBD2; cdr3_aa: CASSQDIGRDYNEQFF; cdr3_nt: TGTGCCAGCAGCCAAGATATCGGGAGGGATTACAATGAGCAGTTCTTC
j_call: TRBJ2-5; clone_size: .; v_call: TRBV5-1; d_call: .; cdr3_aa: CASQAEGAPQETQYF; cdr3_nt: TGCGCCAGCCAGGCGGAGGGGGCGCCCCAAGAGACCCAGTACTTC
j_call: TRBJ1-2; clone_size: .; v_call: TRBV28; d_call: .; cdr3_aa: CASSFVQGGLYGYTF; cdr3_nt: TGTGCCAGCAGTTTCGTTCAAGGCGGGCTCTATGGCTACACCTTC
j_call: TRBJ1-1; clone_size: few; v_call: TRBV5-1; d_call: .; cdr3_aa: CASSLEVGNGGAFF; cdr3_nt: TGCGCCAGCAGCTTGGAAGTGGGAAATGGGGGAGCTTTCTTT
j_call: TRBJ1-1; clone_size: .; v_call: TRBV28; d_call: TRBD1; cdr3_aa: CAIRPQGGNTEAFF; cdr3_nt: TGTGCCATCCGGCCCCAGGGGGGGAACACTGAAGCTTTCTTT